These T cell receptor beta chains were read from a single sample in a study of long-term antiretroviral therapy in people with HIV. Some clones are missing from TCRdb's copy, which holds only in-frame ones; the method was immunoSEQ multiplex PCR. The sample contains around 23,000 clones, 65% to 90% of which appear only once. The material was unsorted PBMCs, obtained at the start of antiretroviral therapy, before treatment. The source of these receptors is a woman under 30 with HIV. Both conserved end residues are part of each CDR3. The D gene is left open where the match is weak. Size tells how often a clone was seen (once, few, many) or the class of an expanded clone, and some rows leave it out.

.	.	TRBJ2-5	TRBV30	TGTGCCTGGAGCCACGGTATAGAGACCCAGTACTTC	CAWSHGIETQYF
.	TRBD1	TRBJ1-1	TRBV28	TGTGCCAGCACCCCACGGACAGGCCATCCCTGGGGAGCTTTCTTT	CASTPRTGHPWGAFF
.	.	TRBJ1-1	TRBV5-1	TGCGCCAGCAGCCCCGAAGGATTGGAAGCTTTCTTT	CASSPEGLEAFF
.	.	TRBJ2-3	TRBV27	TGTGCCAGCAGTAGAACCCCTCGGTGGCGGCCCCCCACAGATACGCAGTATTTT	CASSRTPRWRPPTDTQYF
.	TRBD2	TRBJ2-5	TRBV5-1	TGCGCCAGCAGCTTAGCGGGGGGACCCCAAGAGACCCAGTACTTC	CASSLAGGPQETQYF
.	TRBD2	TRBJ2-7	TRBV4-3	TGCGCCAGCAGCCACAATAGCGGGGGGAGCTCCTACGAGCAGTACTTC	CASSHNSGGSSYEQYF
.	.	TRBJ1-1	TRBV5-1	TGCGCCAGCAGCTTGGGCTGGAGGAACATGAACACTGAAGCTTTCTTT	CASSLGWRNMNTEAFF
.	TRBD1	TRBJ2-7	TRBV4-1	TGCGCCAGCAGCCAGATTGGGGACAGGGGTGGCTACGAGCAGTACTTC	CASSQIGDRGGYEQYF
.	.	TRBJ1-2	TRBV21-1	TGTGCCAGCAGCACACCTAGGGGACAGGGTAGTGGCTACACCTTC	CASSTPRGQGSGYTF
.	.	TRBJ1-4	TRBV11-1	TGTGCCAGCAGCGATCGACAGTTAACTAATGAAAAACTGTTTTTT	CASSDRQLTNEKLFF
.	.	TRBJ2-1	TRBV19	TGTGCCAGTAGTAACGGTTACAATGAGCAGTTCTTC	CASSNGYNEQFF
once	.	TRBJ2-2	TRBV19	TGTGCCAGTAGTATGGGGTTGACCACCGGGGAGCTGTTTTTT	CASSMGLTTGELFF
once	.	TRBJ1-4	TRBV7-9	TGTGCCAGCAGCTTAGGCGGGGGGAGAATGACTAATGAAAAACTGTTTTTT	CASSLGGGRMTNEKLFF
.	.	TRBJ1-3	TRBV7-2	TGTGCCAGCAGCTTTACGGGCGGTTTCTCTGGAAACACCATATATTTT	CASSFTGGFSGNTIYF
once	.	TRBJ2-7	TRBV28	TGTGCCAGCAGTTTAATCTACGAGCAGTACTTC	CASSLIYEQYF
.	.	TRBJ1-1	TRBV7-9	TGTGCCAGCAGCTCCGATGGTACTGAAGCTTTCTTT	CASSSDGTEAFF
.	TRBD1	TRBJ2-7	TRBV6-1	TGTGCCAGCAGACTAAGGACAGGGGGTACCTACGAGCAGTACTTC	CASRLRTGGTYEQYF
once	.	TRBJ1-5	TRBV5-1	TGCGCCAGCAGCTTGACACCAGGGGCGGTCGGACAGCCCCAGCATTTT	CASSLTPGAVGQPQHF
.	.	TRBJ1-1	TRBV5-6	TGTGCCAGCAGCTTTTGGACAGTCACGAACACTGAAGCTTTCTTT	CASSFWTVTNTEAFF
once	.	TRBJ1-5	TRBV7-3	TGTGCCAGCAGCCGATGTACTGGTGGGTCGAATCAGCCCCAGCATTTT	CASSRCTGGSNQPQHF
.	.	TRBJ1-5	TRBV14	TGTGCCAGCAGCCAAGCGGGGGGGAATCAGCCCCAGCATTTT	CASSQAGGNQPQHF
.	.	TRBJ2-3	TRBV7-9	TGTGCCAGCAGGACCGACAGGAGCACAGATACGCAGTATTTT	CASRTDRSTDTQYF
.	.	TRBJ1-3	TRBV4-3	TGCGCCAGCAGCCAAGGTTACGGTGACTCTGGAAACACCATATATTTT	CASSQGYGDSGNTIYF
few	.	TRBJ1-2	TRBV7-2	TGTGCCAGCAGCTTAGGTCCCAGCGAGGTACTTGGCTACACCTTC	CASSLGPSEVLGYTF
.	.	TRBJ2-1	TRBV7-9	TGTGCCAGCAGCTTGGGGGGCCCCTCCTACAATGAGCAGTTCTTC	CASSLGGPSYNEQFF
.	.	TRBJ1-5	TRBV27	TGTGCCAGCAGTTTAGTGGGACCCAGGGCGCCCCAGCATTTT	CASSLVGPRAPQHF
few	TRBD2	TRBJ2-1	TRBV18	TGTGCCAGCTCACCCTATCGGACTAGCGGGCCTTACAATGAGCAGTTCTTC	CASSPYRTSGPYNEQFF
few	.	TRBJ1-1	TRBV6-1	TGTGCCAGCAGCGAACTAATAGTGAACACTGAAGCTTTCTTT	CASSELIVNTEAFF
.	TRBD2	TRBJ2-3	TRBV5-1	TGCGCCAGCAGGAAGGAGGCGGGGGGGCCTAGCAAGACAGATACGCAGTATTTT	CASRKEAGGPSKTDTQYF
.	.	TRBJ2-1	TRBV2	TGTGCCAGCAGTGACGGGAGATACAATGAGCAGTTCTTC	CASSDGRYNEQFF
.	.	TRBJ2-7	TRBV11-2	TGTGCCAGCAGCTTAATCCCCGACAGGCGCTCTGGCGGGCAGTACTTC	CASSLIPDRRSGGQYF
.	TRBD2	TRBJ2-1	TRBV27	TGTGCCAGCAGTCCCGAGACTAGCGGGGGTTACAATGAGCAGTTCTTC	CASSPETSGGYNEQFF
.	.	TRBJ2-3	TRBV5-1	TGCGCCAGCAGCCCCCAGGGGCGGGGGAGTGGAGATACGCAGTATTTT	CASSPQGRGSGDTQYF
.	.	TRBJ1-2	TRBV6-5	TGTGCCAGCAGTTTAGCCGGGACGGACGTCTATGGCTACACCTTC	CASSLAGTDVYGYTF
.	.	TRBJ2-7	TRBV19	TGTGCCAGTAGTATAGATCTTAGCGGCGGGTACTACGAGCAGTACTTC	CASSIDLSGGYYEQYF
.	TRBD2	TRBJ2-7	TRBV6-1	TGTGCGGGAAATGGACCACTAGCGGGAGACGAGCAGTACTTC	CAGNGPLAGDEQYF
.	.	TRBJ1-1	TRBV4-2	TGTGCCAGCAGCTTGTCAGGAGGAGACACTGAAGCTTTCTTT	CASSLSGGDTEAFF
.	.	TRBJ1-1	TRBV7-9	TGTGCCAGCCTATGGGGCACTGAAGCTTTCTTT	CASLWGTEAFF
.	.	TRBJ2-7	TRBV5-1	TGCGCCAGCAGCTTGGTGGGGTCCGAGCAGTACTTC	CASSLVGSEQYF
once	.	TRBJ2-3	TRBV2	TGTGCCAGCAGCCTATCCTTTAGAGATACGCAGTATTTT	CASSLSFRDTQYF
.	TRBD2	TRBJ2-4	TRBV7-9	TGTGCCAGCAGCTTAGGGGCGGGAGCGCAAAACATTCAGTACTTC	CASSLGAGAQNIQYF